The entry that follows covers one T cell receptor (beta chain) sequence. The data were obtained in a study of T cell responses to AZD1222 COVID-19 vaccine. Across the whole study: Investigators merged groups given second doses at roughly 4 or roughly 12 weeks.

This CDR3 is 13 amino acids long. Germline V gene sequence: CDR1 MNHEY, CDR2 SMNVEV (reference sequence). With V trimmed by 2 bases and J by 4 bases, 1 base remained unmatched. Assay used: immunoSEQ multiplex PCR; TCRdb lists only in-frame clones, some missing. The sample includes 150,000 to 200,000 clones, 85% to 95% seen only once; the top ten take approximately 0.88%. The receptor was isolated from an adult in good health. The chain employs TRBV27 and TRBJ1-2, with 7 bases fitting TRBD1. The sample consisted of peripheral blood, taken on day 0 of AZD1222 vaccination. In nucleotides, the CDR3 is TGTGCCAGCAGTTTAGCAGGGGGCTATGGCTACACCTTC. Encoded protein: CASSLAGGYGYTF.